This TCR beta chain stems from a study of technical replicates of blood from four donors. Assay: immunoSEQ multiplex PCR; the TCRdb copy retains only in-frame clones and omits some. The data hold nearly 70,000 clones, with about 90% observed a single time. Source material: T cells isolated from PBMCs. The sequence was collected from a human donor in good health.

The CDR3, as DNA: TGTGCCAGCAGTTGGGGACAGGGGTACGAGCAGTACTTC. This translates into CASSWGQGYEQYF. The gene calls are TRBV28 and TRBJ2-7; 10 nucleotides match TRBD1. The CDR3 extends over 13 amino acids. Germline CDR1 MDHEN, CDR2 SYDVKM. The V and J ends lost 4 bases and 4 bases, in that order; junction bases with no gene match: 1. The full variable domain, completed using reference TRBV28 and TRBJ2-7, is DVKVTQSSRYLVKRTGEKVFLECVQDMDHENMFWYRQDPGLGLRLIYFSYDVKMKEKGDIPEGYSVSREKKERFSLILESASTNQTSMYLCASSWGQGYEQYFGPGTRLTVT.